These 24 T cell receptor beta chains were all obtained from the same sample, sequenced in a study of blood T cell repertoires in COVID-19. Method: immunoSEQ multiplex PCR; TCRdb's copy keeps in-frame clones and lacks some. The data hold about 150,000 clones, with about 80% observed a single time. The material sequenced was peripheral blood. Receptors were obtained from a woman aged 55-69 years with COVID-19, enrolled during active disease.

Note on this clone: The same CDR3 also results from other DNA sequences found in this sample. The J gene is TRBJ2-5, the V gene TRBV7-3; D perhaps matches TRBD1 (6 bases). V lost 2 bases, J lost 5 bases, and 9 bases lay in between. The CDR3 totals 13 residues. Germline-derived CDR1 and CDR2 are SGHTA and FQGTGA. The CDR3 sequence is CASSLQGLETQYF. DNA for the CDR3: TGTGCCAGCAGCTTACAGGGGCTTGAGACCCAGTACTTC. The whole variable domain, remainder taken from reference TRBV7-3 and TRBJ2-5, is GAGVSQTPSNKVTEKGKYVELRCDPISGHTALYWYRQSLGQGPEFLIYFQGTGAADDSGLPNDRFFAVRPEGSVSTLKIQRTERGDSAVYLCASSLQGLETQYFGPGTRLLVL.

The chain links TRBV18 to TRBJ2-1, with TRBD2 matching 11 bases. Germline assignment: CDR1 KGHSH and CDR2 LQKENI. The CDR3 has 16 amino acids. With 6 bases clipped from V and 0 bases from J, the junction kept 4 bases outside the gene matches. This CDR3 is CASSPSGRSSYNEQFF. CDR3 in DNA: TGTGCCAGCTCTCCTAGCGGGAGGAGCTCCTACAATGAGCAGTTCTTC.

V gene TRBV30 combines with J gene TRBJ2-6, with 7 bases that match TRBD1. The CDR3 extends over 14 amino acids. Germline V gene lookup returns CDR1 GTSNPN and CDR2 SVGIG (reference sequence). Trimming took 7 bases from V and 1 from J; bases not matched to a gene: 4. The CDR3 loop reads CAFNRGSGANVLTF. CDR3 sequence (DNA): TGTGCCTTTAACAGGGGATCTGGGGCCAACGTCCTGACTTTC.

This clone occurred once. The chain couples TRBV6-5 to TRBJ2-7; 11 nucleotides match TRBD2. V lost 6 bases, J lost 0 bases, and 4 bases stayed unmatched. CDR1 and CDR2 from the germline V gene are MNHEY and SVGAGI. The CDR3 consists of 15 residues. The chain's CDR3 is CASRSTSGSSYEQYF. CDR3 nucleotide sequence: TGTGCCAGCAGGTCAACTAGCGGGAGCTCCTACGAGCAGTACTTC.

The chain joins TRBV18 to TRBJ2-1, with a tentative D call TRBD1 (6 bases). The CDR3 has 16 residues. The germline V gene encodes CDR1 KGHSH and CDR2 LQKENI. The ends were cut back, 0 bases at V and 3 bases at J, with 12 bases in the middle. The CDR3 nucleotides read TGTGCCAGCTCACCACCGAGGGGGTCATACTACAATGAGCAGTTCTTC. Amino acids: CASSPPRGSYYNEQFF.

The chain joins TRBV7-8 to TRBJ2-7, with TRBD1 matching over 8 bases. The CDR3 covers 15 residues. V shed 1 base and J 9 bases; nucleotides not matched to a gene: 11. The germline V gene has CDR1 SGHVS and CDR2 FQNEAQ. Here the CDR3 reads CASSLVFSRQGMQYF. The DNA for the CDR3 is TGTGCCAGCAGCTTAGTTTTTTCAAGACAGGGGATGCAGTACTTC. Full variable domain (outside the CDR3, taken from reference TRBV7-8 and TRBJ2-7): GAGVSQSPRYKVAKRGQDVALRCDPISGHVSLFWYQQALGQGPEFLTYFQNEAQLDKSGLPSDRFFAERPEGSVSTLKIQRTQQEDSAVYLCASSLVFSRQGMQYFGPGTRLTVT.

This rearrangement joins TRBV28 to TRBJ1-3, with a possible D match to TRBD1 (5 bases). Trimming took off 1 base at V and 0 bases at J, with 13 bases between the two ends. Germline V CDR1 and CDR2: MDHEN, SYDVKM. CDR3 length equals 17 residues. The CDR3 loop is CASSLLGQRGSGNTIYF. The CDR3 nucleotides read TGTGCCAGCAGTTTATTGGGGCAGAGAGGCTCTGGAAACACCATATATTTT.

The J gene is TRBJ2-7, the V gene TRBV21-1; TRBD1, as called in the table, went unchecked against the DNA. TRBV21-1 is given as a pseudogene. The CDR3 is 11 residues long. The DNA for the CDR3 is TGTGCCAGTAATGACAGGGACGAGCAGTACGTC. It yields the protein CASNDRDEQYV.

The chain uses TRBV10-1 and TRBJ2-1, with TRBD1 matching over 9 bases. CDR1 and CDR2 (germline): WNHNN, SYGVQD (reference sequence). CDR3 length: 18 residues. V dropped 0 bases and J dropped 6; count of bases not matched to a gene: 12. CDR3 loop: CASSESMVWGQGINEQFF. The CDR3 nucleotides read TGCGCCAGCAGTGAGTCGATGGTCTGGGGACAGGGAATCAATGAGCAGTTCTTC.

This sequence joins TRBV10-3 and TRBJ1-1; D is possibly TRBD1 (6 bases). There are 13 residues in the CDR3. Germline values: CDR1 ENHRY, CDR2 SYGVKD. Trimming removed 3 bases at V and 3 bases at J, with 8 bases between. The CDR3 here is CAISETGYTEAFF. CDR3 in DNA: TGTGCCATCAGTGAAACAGGGTACACTGAAGCTTTCTTT.

V is TRBV9 and J is TRBJ2-1; 14 nucleotides line up with TRBD2. CDR1 SGDLS and CDR2 YYNGEE come from the germline V gene. This CDR3 is 19 amino acids long. After removal of 0 bases from V and 1 base from J, the junction contained 6 bases not matched to a gene. DNA of the CDR3: TGTGCCAGCAGCGTAGAGGGACTAGCGGGAGAAGGGTCCTACAATGAGCAGTTCTTC. Translated: CASSVEGLAGEGSYNEQFF.

This chain uses TRBV7-9 with TRBJ1-2; possible D gene TRBD1, 5 bases. With 5 bases removed from V and 8 bases from J, the gap between germline ends came to 18 bases. This CDR3 comprises 14 residues. Looked up from germline, CDR1 is SEHNR and CDR2 is FQNEAQ (reference sequence). For the CDR3, the DNA is TGTGCCAGCAGCCTCCCACCCCAGGGCGAGGGCTACACCTTC. Translation: CASSLPPQGEGYTF. Based on the CDR3 plus reference TRBV7-9 and TRBJ1-2, the full variable domain is DTGVSQNPRHKITKRGQNVTFRCDPISEHNRLYWYRQTLGQGPEFLTYFQNEAQLEKSRLLSDRFSAERPKGSFSTLEIQRTEQGDSAMYLCASSLPPQGEGYTFGSGTRLTVV.

This sequence joins TRBV18 and TRBJ1-5; D is perhaps TRBD1 (5 bases). V was shortened by 5 bases and J by 4 bases, with 9 bases between the two germline ends. The CDR3 consists of 13 residues. Germline lookup yields CDR1 KGHSH and CDR2 LQKENI. Here the CDR3 DNA reads TGTGCCAGCTCAAAAGACAGAAATCAGCCCCAGCATTTT. Its translation: CASSKDRNQPQHF.

This clone was seen more than once but under ten times. The chain has TRBV24-1 and TRBJ1-5; D might be TRBD1 (5 bases). The germline gives CDR1 KGHDR, CDR2 SFDVKD. V lost 10 bases, J lost 11 bases, and 14 bases lay in between. The CDR3 totals 11 residues. As DNA, the CDR3 is TGTGCCACAGGGAGGGGAGGGGCCCAGCATTTT. The encoded protein is CATGRGGAQHF.

This chain connects TRBV6-5 to TRBJ2-1, with D possibly matching TRBD1 (5 bases). Germline CDR1 reads MNHEY; CDR2 reads SVGAGI. V was shortened by 8 bases and J by 7 bases, with 21 bases between the two germline ends. This CDR3 has 15 residues. In DNA, the CDR3 is TGTGCCAGCCTAGATTGGGGCGGACCTCGGAATGAGCAGTTCTTC. It encodes CASLDWGGPRNEQFF.

The chain employs TRBV4-2 and TRBJ1-6; 7 bases are shared with TRBD1. CDR1 and CDR2 from the germline V gene are LGHNA and YNFKEQ. This CDR3 region has 13 residues. J lost 10 bases, V lost 3 bases, and 3 bases had no gene match. CDR3 bases: TGTGCCAGCAGCCAGGGGACAGAATCACCCCTCCACTTT. This codes for CASSQGTESPLHF.

The chain links TRBV5-5 to TRBJ1-6; D might be TRBD1 (6 bases). V was clipped by 4 bases and J by 0 bases, with 14 bases between them. Germline assignment: CDR1 SGHKS and CDR2 YYEKEE (reference sequence). This CDR3 is 17 amino acids long. Written as DNA, the CDR3 is TGTGCCAGCAGCCCGGACAGTGCGAGCTCCTATAATTCACCCCTCCACTTT. Translation gives CASSPDSASSYNSPLHF.

The V and J genes are TRBV7-9 and TRBJ2-4; 8 bases map to TRBD1. The CDR3 contains 13 residues. Trimming took 3 bases from V and 7 from J; bases not matched to a gene: 2. Looked up from germline, CDR1 is SEHNR and CDR2 is FQNEAQ (reference sequence). CDR3 protein: CASSFRDRNIQYF. CDR3 sequence (DNA): TGTGCCAGCAGCTTCCGGGACAGGAACATTCAGTACTTC. Filled out from reference TRBV7-9 and TRBJ2-4, the complete variable domain reads DTGVSQNPRHKITKRGQNVTFRCDPISEHNRLYWYRQTLGQGPEFLTYFQNEAQLEKSRLLSDRFSAERPKGSFSTLEIQRTEQGDSAMYLCASSFRDRNIQYFGAGTRLSVL.

V usage is TRBV2 and J usage is TRBJ1-2, with D tentatively TRBD1 (6 bases). The CDR3 spans 13 residues. V was shortened by 6 bases and J by 4 bases, with 12 bases between the two germline ends. Germline CDR1 reads SNHLY; CDR2 reads FYNNEI. The CDR3 sequence: CASSSGTLYGYTF. The CDR3 coding sequence is TGTGCCAGCAGCTCCGGGACACTCTATGGCTACACCTTC.

This clone was seen once. The chain couples TRBV2 to TRBJ1-4; 8 bases map to TRBD1. Trimming took 6 bases from V and 11 from J; bases not matched to a gene: 11. The CDR3 has 14 residues. CDR1 is SNHLY and CDR2 is FYNNEI in the germline V gene. Here the CDR3 DNA reads TGTGCCAGCAGCCGCGACAGGGGCTTGGGCAAACTGTTTTTT. This sequence encodes CASSRDRGLGKLFF.

About this clone: At the DNA level, this CDR3 is encoded by other sequences in the same sample as well. This CDR3 reads CASSLSGVETQYF. CDR3 DNA sequence: TGTGCCAGCAGTTTATCAGGGGTAGAGACCCAGTACTTC. V gene TRBV12-3 or TRBV12-4 combines with J gene TRBJ2-5; D possibly corresponds to TRBD1 (6 bases). The V end was cut by 2 bases, the J end by 4 bases, with 8 bases between. The CDR3 runs 13 residues.

V is TRBV18 and J is TRBJ1-5, with D tentatively TRBD1 (6 bases). Germline CDR1 reads KGHSH; CDR2 reads LQKENI. The CDR3 is 14 residues long. The V end was cut by 3 bases, the J end by 7 bases, with 13 bases between. Here the CDR3 reads CASSPGGLGQPQHF. The CDR3 coding sequence is TGTGCCAGCTCACCCGGGGGGCTGGGGCAGCCCCAGCATTTT.

The chain recombines TRBV19 with TRBJ1-1, with D unclear. V lost 4 bases, J lost 1 base, and 10 bases lay in between. CDR1 LNHDA and CDR2 SQIVND come from the germline V gene (reference sequence). The CDR3 sequence is 14 residues long. Here the CDR3 DNA reads TGTGCCAGTAGTACGGGAGAAGGGAACACTGAAGCTTTCTTT. Protein: CASSTGEGNTEAFF.

The rearrangement links TRBV18 to TRBJ2-5; 8 bases map to TRBD2. Per germline, CDR1 KGHSH and CDR2 LQKENI. The CDR3 extends over 13 amino acids. J gave up 3 bases and V 4 bases, and 1 base lay outside the gene matches. CDR3: CASSLGLEETQYF. CDR3 nucleotides: TGTGCCAGCTCACTGGGACTAGAAGAGACCCAGTACTTC.